One sample yielded the 22 T cell receptor beta chains listed below, sequenced in a study of blood T cells in healthy people across ages. Next came a second PCR, run for about 6 to 11 cycles, which used a sample-barcoded 5' primer along with a J-beta primer mix. TCRdb ran MiXCR on the 5' RACE reads and lists one entry per CDR3 protein. Here the sample spans 700,000 to 850,000 distinct CDR3 sequences, 40% to 65% being singletons. The sample was blood. Source of these receptors: a man aged 80 or over in good health.

This clonotype was observed a handful of times. This chain uses TRBV6-2 or TRBV6-3 with TRBJ1-1, with 7 bases lining up with TRBD1. The J segment lost 0 bases and the V segment lost 9 bases, leaving 4 bases of the junction unmatched. Germline CDR1 and CDR2: MNHEY and SVGEGT. This CDR3 has 13 amino acids. This CDR3 is CASRQGMNTEAFF. The CDR3 nucleotides are TGTGCCAGTCGACAGGGTATGAACACTGAAGCTTTCTTT.

DNA of the CDR3: TGTGCCAGCAGTTACTCGATTTCACTAGCGGGAGGGAAGGAGCAGTACTTC. This translates into CASSYSISLAGGKEQYF. The rearrangement joins TRBV6-6 to TRBJ2-4; 13 bases match TRBD2. Germline V gives CDR1 MNHNY, CDR2 SVGAGI (reference sequence). CDR3 size: 17 residues. Unmatched junction bases numbered 12, after V lost 0 bases and J lost 13 bases.

The chain employs TRBV28 and TRBJ2-7; 10 bases are a match to TRBD2. V was clipped by 4 bases and J by 2 bases; unmatched bases: 2. The germline CDR1 and CDR2 sequences are MDHEN and SYDVKM. The CDR3 is 14 residues long. The chain's CDR3 is CASSSSGGAYEQYF. The CDR3 DNA is TGTGCCAGCAGTTCTAGCGGGGGAGCCTACGAGCAGTACTTC.

This clonotype was found a few times. The rearrangement uses TRBV20-1 and TRBJ2-4; 8 positions agree with TRBD1. This CDR3 is 21 amino acids long. With 0 bases clipped from V and 0 bases from J, the junction kept 19 bases outside the gene matches. In germline, CDR1 is DFQATT, CDR2 SNEGSKA (reference sequence). CDR3 sequence reads: CSARDRAPTGELGAAKNIQYF. As DNA, the CDR3 is TGCAGTGCTAGAGACCGGGCCCCGACAGGGGAACTCGGGGCAGCCAAAAACATTCAGTACTTC.

The chain recombines TRBV6-2 or TRBV6-3 with TRBJ2-4, with TRBD2 as a possible D gene (6 bases). The end of the DNA is better explained by TRBJ2-7, so the J call may be wrong. The CDR3 covers 18 residues. Per the germline V gene, CDR1 is MNHEY and CDR2 is SVGEGT. CDR3 nucleotides: TGTGCCAGCAGTTACTCGATATACCGCGGGAATCAGGGCTACGAGCAGTACTTC. This codes for CASSYSIYRGNQGYEQYF.

The chain recombines TRBV20-1 with TRBJ2-1; D remains unclear. CDR3 size: 13 residues. Germline V gene sequence: CDR1 DFQATT, CDR2 SNEGSKA (reference sequence). Trimming pared 4 bases from V and 4 bases from J, leaving 11 bases between. The CDR3, as DNA: TGCAGTGCTAACAGCGCCAGGTACAATGAGCAGTTCTTC. Its translation is CSANSARYNEQFF.

This clonotype was detected a few times. This chain joins TRBV6-4 and TRBJ2-1; tentatively, D is TRBD2 (6 bases). The CDR3 length is 15 residues. Germline assignment: CDR1 MRHNA and CDR2 SNTAGT. V was trimmed by 5 bases and J by 8 bases, leaving 19 bases between them. In DNA, the CDR3 is TGTGCCAGCAGTTTTAGGAGGGAGGAACCCCATGAGCAGTTCTTC. This sequence encodes CASSFRREEPHEQFF.

The rearrangement links TRBV5-1 to TRBJ1-2; D possibly corresponds to TRBD1 (5 bases). The V and J ends lost 0 bases and 3 bases respectively, with 9 bases between them. The CDR3 runs to 14 residues. Per germline, CDR1 SGHRS and CDR2 YFSETQ. Here the CDR3 DNA reads TGCGCCAGCAGCTTGGAGTCGACAGACTATGGCTACACCTTC. As protein: CASSLESTDYGYTF.

This clonotype is a singleton in its sample. This chain connects TRBV14 to TRBJ1-2; TRBD1 matches at 9 bases. Per germline, CDR1 SGHDN and CDR2 FVKESK. With V trimmed by 1 base and J by 7 bases, 4 bases remained unmatched. CDR3 length: 14 amino acids. DNA of the CDR3: TGTGCCAGCAGCCAAGTCGACAGGGGGACTGGCTACACCTTC. It specifies CASSQVDRGTGYTF.

V gene TRBV10-3 combines with J gene TRBJ2-4; D is perhaps TRBD2 (6 bases). The CDR3 is 16 residues long. V lost 2 bases to trimming and J lost 0 bases, with 11 bases between them. Germline V gene sequence: CDR1 ENHRY, CDR2 SYGVKD. Here the CDR3 reads CAISESQGLAKNIQYF. Written as DNA, the CDR3 is TGTGCCATCAGTGAGAGTCAGGGACTAGCCAAAAACATTCAGTACTTC.

Of note for this clonotype: A single base separates this from a much larger clone, so it may be a read error. J is TRBJ2-7 and V is TRBV20-1, with TRBD2 identical over 11 bases. Germline loops: CDR1 DFQATT, CDR2 SNEGSKA (reference sequence). The CDR3 totals 16 residues. The CDR3 here is CSARVLEALAGAEQYF. The DNA for the CDR3 is TGCAGTGCCAGAGTGCTAGAGGCACTAGCGGGAGCCGAGCAGTACTTC.

The chain joins TRBV20-1 to TRBJ1-1; 7 positions match TRBD1. From germline, CDR1 is DFQATT and CDR2 SNEGSKA (reference sequence). The trim removed 1 base at V and 5 bases at J, leaving 10 bases unmatched. The length of the CDR3 is 15 residues. The chain's CDR3 is CSARAGTSGGTEAFF. CDR3 nucleotides: TGCAGTGCTAGAGCGGGGACCTCAGGGGGGACTGAAGCTTTCTTT.

The chain links TRBV24-1 to TRBJ2-1, with 9 bases lining up with TRBD2. Germline loops: CDR1 KGHDR, CDR2 SFDVKD. J was trimmed by 3 bases and V by 4 bases; bases with no gene match: 3. This CDR3 has 15 residues. CDR3 in amino acids: CATSESGRYYNEQFF. The CDR3 DNA reads as TGTGCCACCAGTGAGAGCGGGAGGTACTACAATGAGCAGTTCTTC.

This clonotype occurred a few times. The V gene is TRBV20-1, the J gene TRBJ2-5; 11 bases align to TRBD2. The CDR3 has 15 residues. The junction had 11 bases not matched to a gene; V was cut back by 0 bases and J by 11 bases. Germline V CDR1 and CDR2: DFQATT, SNEGSKA (reference sequence). In nucleotides, the CDR3 is TGCAGTGCTAGAGATCAAACTAGCGGGAGTGGGGAGCAGTACTTC. Its translation: CSARDQTSGSGEQYF.

This sequence joins TRBV27 and TRBJ2-2; 7 bases map to TRBD1. The ends lost 8 bases at V and 6 bases at J; junction bases unmatched: 9. Germline V lookup: CDR1 MNHEY, CDR2 SMNVEV (reference sequence). This CDR3 region has 14 residues. The chain's CDR3 is CASLTTGTAGELFF. The CDR3 bases are TGTGCCAGCCTAACGACAGGGACGGCCGGGGAGCTGTTTTTT.

The V call is TRBV10-1, the J call TRBJ1-1, with 10 nucleotides matching TRBD1. This CDR3 has 14 amino acids. Trimming at V came to 6 bases and at J to 10 bases, leaving 11 bases not matched to a gene. Per the germline V gene, CDR1 is WNHNN and CDR2 is SYGVQD (reference sequence). In DNA form, the CDR3 reads TGCGCCAGCAGCCTGGTCAAGACAGGGGGCCGAGCTTTCTTT. This translates into CASSLVKTGGRAFF.

The chain carries TRBV20-1 and TRBJ1-6; D is possibly TRBD1 (5 bases). The CDR3 totals 16 residues. The germline gives CDR1 DFQATT, CDR2 SNEGSKA (reference sequence). V was trimmed by 0 bases and J by 0 bases, leaving 9 bases between them. As DNA, the CDR3 is TGCAGTGCTAGAGATGTGGGGGGCTCCTATAATTCACCCCTCCACTTT. It specifies CSARDVGGSYNSPLHF.

The V call is TRBV7-3, the J call TRBJ1-2; 7 nucleotides align to TRBD1. Unmatched junction bases numbered 10, after V lost 5 bases and J lost 4 bases. Germline CDR1 and CDR2: SGHTA and FQGTGA. This CDR3 contains 15 residues. In DNA form, the CDR3 reads TGTGCCAGCAGCGAGGCAGGGGGTTCTGCCTATGGCTACACCTTC. Translating gives CASSEAGGSAYGYTF.

The chain joins TRBV7-9 to TRBJ2-3; 14 bases agree with TRBD2. The germline gives CDR1 SEHNR, CDR2 FQNEAQ (reference sequence). CDR3 length: 16 amino acids. With 4 bases clipped from V and 4 bases from J, the junction kept 4 bases outside the gene matches. The CDR3 DNA follows: TGTGCCAGCAGCTGGGGACTAGCGGGAGCTTCAGATACGCAGTATTTT. Its protein product is CASSWGLAGASDTQYF.

This clonotype came up a few times. This chain connects TRBV5-1 to TRBJ2-7; D possibly corresponds to TRBD1 (6 bases). Germline V gives CDR1 SGHRS, CDR2 YFSETQ. The V and J ends lost 5 bases and 3 bases respectively, with 9 bases between them. CDR3 size: 12 residues. CDR3 nucleotides: TGCGCCAGCAGAAGGGACATCTACGAGCAGTACTTC. This gives the protein CASRRDIYEQYF. Based on the CDR3 plus reference TRBV5-1 and TRBJ2-7, the full variable domain is KAGVTQTPRYLIKTRGQQVTLSCSPISGHRSVSWYQQTPGQGLQFLFEYFSETQRNKGNFPGRFSGRQFSNSRSEMNVSTLELGDSALYLCASRRDIYEQYFGPGTRLTVT.

This clonotype was counted a few times. The J gene is TRBJ2-1, the V gene TRBV4-2; 13 positions match TRBD2. Per germline, CDR1 LGHNA and CDR2 YNFKEQ. The CDR3 is 15 residues long. With V trimmed by 4 bases and J by 9 bases, 6 bases remained unmatched. DNA of the CDR3: TGTGCCAGCAGCCCCTGGACTAGCGGGAGCAGTGAGCAGTTCTTC. The encoded protein is CASSPWTSGSSEQFF.

This clonotype appeared many times. The chain uses TRBV3-1 and TRBJ1-5; TRBD1 is a possible D gene (5 bases). The CDR3 has 13 amino acids. The germline V gene encodes CDR1 LGHDT and CDR2 YNNKEL (reference sequence). The ends were cut back, 3 bases at V and 2 bases at J, with 5 bases in the middle. The CDR3 loop reads CASSQGGNQPQHF. The CDR3 DNA reads as TGTGCCAGCAGCCAGGGGGGCAATCAGCCCCAGCATTTT.